The 6 T cell receptor beta chains given below trace back to one sample, sequenced in a study of T-cell reconstitution after alpha-beta-depleted transplantation in children. Unique molecular identifiers were incorporated during preparation of the TCRbeta library. Each CDR3 protein gets one entry after TCRdb re-called the PCR reads with MiXCR. The sample records 200,000 to 250,000 distinct CDR3 sequences, roughly 8.1% being singletons. Sequenced here: PBMCs, mostly from graft donor cells, sampled 360 days after TCRalphabeta/CD19-depleted stem cell transplant. The receptors originated from a male patient between 2 and 15 years old who had a stem cell transplant for acute myeloid leukemia, so the T cells may come from the graft donor.

This clonotype was detected many times. The rearrangement links TRBV12-3 or TRBV12-4 to TRBJ1-2, with D hard to call. V was clipped by 8 bases and J by 6 bases, with 19 bases between them. The CDR3 runs 14 residues. CDR3 sequence: CASGTWVMLDGYTF. The DNA for the CDR3 is TGTGCCAGCGGTACATGGGTTATGCTGGATGGCTACACCTTC.

The V gene is TRBV7-9, the J gene TRBJ2-3; 7 positions agree with TRBD2. CDR1 is SEHNR, CDR2 FQNEAQ, per germline (reference sequence). This CDR3 is 15 amino acids long. The V segment lost 5 bases and the J segment 4 bases; nucleotides outside the gene matches: 9. In nucleotides, the CDR3 is TGTGCCAGCAGCCCCGGGGCGGGAGCGGCAGATACGCAGTATTTT. This sequence encodes CASSPGAGAADTQYF.

This clonotype was detected ten times or more. The chain has TRBV12-3 or TRBV12-4 and TRBJ2-2; either TRBD1 or TRBD2 may supply D (5 bases each). V lost 6 bases and J 6 bases, leaving 11 bases between the germline ends. CDR3 length equals 13 residues. The CDR3 coding sequence is TGTGCCAGCAGCCCCACGGGGCCCGGGGAGCTGTTTTTT. It yields the protein CASSPTGPGELFF.

This clonotype was counted ten times or more. The rearrangement joins TRBV9 to TRBJ1-2; a possible D gene is TRBD1 (6 bases). The germline CDR1 and CDR2 sequences are SGDLS and YYNGEE. Trimming cost V 0 bases and J 6 bases, with 12 bases left between them. This CDR3 is built from 14 residues. For the CDR3, the DNA is TGTGCCAGCAGCGTAGCTCGGGGGGCGGATGGCTACACCTTC. This encodes CASSVARGADGYTF.

This clonotype was counted a few times. V and J are TRBV3-1 and TRBJ1-1, with D uncertain. CDR3 length: 13 residues. Germline V CDR1 and CDR2: LGHDT, YNNKEL (reference sequence). V was trimmed by 4 bases and J by 10 bases, leaving 16 bases between them. Here the CDR3 DNA reads TGTGCCAGCAGCCTCCCCGGGAGCCCTCGAGCTTTCTTT. This sequence encodes CASSLPGSPRAFF. Using reference TRBV3-1 and TRBJ1-1 for the parts outside the CDR3, the full variable domain is DTAVSQTPKYLVTQMGNDKSIKCEQNLGHDTMYWYKQDSKKFLKIMFSYNNKELIINETVPNRFSPKSPDKAHLNLHINSLELGDSAVYFCASSLPGSPRAFFGQGTRLTVV.

With regard to this clonotype: At one boundary the junction diverges from the germline segment, which might be a read error. The chain carries TRBV7-7 and TRBJ2-1; 8 bases fit TRBD2. This CDR3 spans 17 amino acids. The germline V gene has CDR1 SSHAT and CDR2 FNYEAQ (reference sequence). The CDR3 loop reads CASSLAPSRGANNEQFF. In DNA, the CDR3 is TGTGCTAGCAGCTTAGCCCCCTCGCGGGGGGCCAACAATGAGCAGTTCTTC.